What follows are 7 T cell receptor beta chains derived from one specimen sequenced in a study of regulatory T cells in long-lasting Graves disease. Researchers made TCR beta libraries by using iRepertoire HTBI primers and running Arm-PCR on CDR3 regions. TCRdb fed the multiplex PCR reads into MiXCR, producing one record per CDR3 protein. The profile shows 240,000 or so distinct CDR3 sequences, 20% to 25% of them singletons. The sample's time point: newly diagnosed GD, antithyroid drugs for less than 3 months. PBMC RNA served as the TCR library source. This material consisted of peripheral blood mononuclear cells (PBMCs), taken at new diagnosis, from a patient treated with antithyroid drugs. The receptors here all came from a female donor with Graves disease.

This clonotype was observed at least ten times. The V call is TRBV9, the J call TRBJ2-3; D possibly matches TRBD1 or TRBD2 (5 bases each). In germline, CDR1 is SGDLS, CDR2 YYNGEE. This CDR3 region has 13 residues. V gave up 0 bases and J gave up 5 bases, with 7 bases separating them. CDR3 residues: CASSVGGLDTQYF. CDR3 DNA: TGTGCCAGCAGCGTAGGGGGGTTAGATACGCAGTATTTT.

This clonotype was seen repeatedly, ten times or more. The chain uses TRBV12-3 or TRBV12-4 and TRBJ2-1; the D gene is possibly TRBD1 (5 bases). V was pared by 3 bases and J by 4 bases, with 10 bases between. CDR3 length: 14 amino acids. The CDR3 protein is CASSFSGKYNEQFF. The CDR3 DNA sequence: TGTGCCAGCAGTTTCTCAGGGAAATACAATGAGCAGTTCTTC.

The rearrangement links TRBV2 to TRBJ1-2, with a possible D match to TRBD1 (6 bases). V was trimmed by 6 bases and J by 5 bases, leaving 13 bases between them. Germline V gives CDR1 SNHLY, CDR2 FYNNEI. The CDR3 spans 13 residues. The CDR3 spells CASSLTGLYGYTF. The CDR3 DNA reads as TGTGCCAGCAGCCTAACAGGGTTGTATGGCTACACCTTC.

This clonotype was seen repeatedly, ten times or more. The chain joins TRBV27 to TRBJ2-7, with 10 bases that match TRBD2. Trimming removed 4 bases from V and 4 bases from J; junction bases left unmatched: 19. The germline gives CDR1 MNHEY, CDR2 SMNVEV (reference sequence). CDR3 length: 19 residues. CDR3 DNA sequence: TGTGCCAGCAGTTCCAAAGACCTTCTGGGGCTAGCGGGAGTATACGAGCAGTACTTC. Its translation is CASSSKDLLGLAGVYEQYF.

This clonotype was recorded a few times. In DNA, the CDR3 is TGTGCCAGCGGGGAATTACGGAGAAGCGGCTACACCTTC. Its translation is CASGELRRSGYTF. The chain couples TRBV6-1 to TRBJ1-2; D call uncertain. Trimming cost V 8 bases and J 8 bases, with 18 bases left between them. Germline CDR1 is MNHNS and CDR2 is SASEGT. This CDR3 has 13 amino acids.

This clonotype was detected ten times or more. The J gene is TRBJ2-5, the V gene TRBV12-3 or TRBV12-4; TRBD1 matches at 9 bases. There are 15 residues in the CDR3. The ends lost 5 bases at V and 5 bases at J; junction bases unmatched: 9. The CDR3 reads CASSPPGQGKETQYF. CDR3 DNA sequence: TGTGCCAGCAGTCCTCCGGGACAGGGAAAGGAGACCCAGTACTTC.

V gene TRBV10-1 combines with J gene TRBJ2-7; TRBD2 is a possible D gene (5 bases). The CDR3 totals 13 residues. In germline, CDR1 is WNHNN, CDR2 SYGVQD (reference sequence). Trimming shortened V by 5 bases and J by 2 bases, and 10 bases separated the two germline ends. The CDR3 region has the DNA TGCGCCAGCAGTCATAACGGGGCCTACGAGCAGTACTTC. This sequence encodes CASSHNGAYEQYF.